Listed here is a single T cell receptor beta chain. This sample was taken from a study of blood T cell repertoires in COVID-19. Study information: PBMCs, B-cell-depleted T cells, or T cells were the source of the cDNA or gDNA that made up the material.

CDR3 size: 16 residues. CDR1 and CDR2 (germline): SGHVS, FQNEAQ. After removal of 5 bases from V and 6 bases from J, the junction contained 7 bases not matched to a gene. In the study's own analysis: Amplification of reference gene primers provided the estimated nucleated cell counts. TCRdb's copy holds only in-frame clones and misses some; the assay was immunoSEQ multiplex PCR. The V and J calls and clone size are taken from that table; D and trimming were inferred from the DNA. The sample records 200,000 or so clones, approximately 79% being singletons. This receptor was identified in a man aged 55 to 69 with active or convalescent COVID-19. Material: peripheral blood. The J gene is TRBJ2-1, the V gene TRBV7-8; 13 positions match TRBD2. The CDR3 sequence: CASSLTLAGGFNEQFF. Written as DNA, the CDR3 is TGTGCCAGCAGCCTGACACTAGCGGGAGGGTTCAATGAGCAGTTCTTC.